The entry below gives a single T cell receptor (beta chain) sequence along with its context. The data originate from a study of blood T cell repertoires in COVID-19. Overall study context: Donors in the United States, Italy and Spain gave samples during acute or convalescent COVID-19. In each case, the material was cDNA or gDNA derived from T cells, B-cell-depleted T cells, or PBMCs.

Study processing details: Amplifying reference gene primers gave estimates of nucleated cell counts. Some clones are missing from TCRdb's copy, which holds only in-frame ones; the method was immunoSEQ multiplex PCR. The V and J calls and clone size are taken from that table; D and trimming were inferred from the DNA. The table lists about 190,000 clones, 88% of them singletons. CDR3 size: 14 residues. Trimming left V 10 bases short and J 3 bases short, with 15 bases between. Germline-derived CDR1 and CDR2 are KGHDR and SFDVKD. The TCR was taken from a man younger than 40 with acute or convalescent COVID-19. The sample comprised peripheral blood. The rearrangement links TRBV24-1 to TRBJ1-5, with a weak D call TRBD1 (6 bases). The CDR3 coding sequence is TGTGCCACTTCCAAAGCAGGGGTCAATCAGCCCCAGCATTTT. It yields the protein CATSKAGVNQPQHF.